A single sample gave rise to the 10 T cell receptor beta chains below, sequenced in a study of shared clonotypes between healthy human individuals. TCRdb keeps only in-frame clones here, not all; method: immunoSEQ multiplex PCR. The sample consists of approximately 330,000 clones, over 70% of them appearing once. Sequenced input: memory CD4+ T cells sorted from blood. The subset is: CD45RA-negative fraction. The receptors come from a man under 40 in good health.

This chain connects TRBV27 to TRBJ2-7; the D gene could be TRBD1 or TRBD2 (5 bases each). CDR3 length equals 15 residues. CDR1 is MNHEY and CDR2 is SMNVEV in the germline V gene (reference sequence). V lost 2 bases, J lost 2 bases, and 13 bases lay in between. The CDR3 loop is CASSLGGPMPYEQYF. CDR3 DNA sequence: TGTGCCAGCAGTTTAGGGGGACCCATGCCCTACGAGCAGTACTTC.

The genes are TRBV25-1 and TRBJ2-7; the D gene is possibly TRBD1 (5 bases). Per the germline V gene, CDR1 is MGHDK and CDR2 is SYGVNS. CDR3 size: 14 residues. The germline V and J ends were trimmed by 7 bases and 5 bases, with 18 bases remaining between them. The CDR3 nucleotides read TGTGCCAGCACCCCGCAGGGTATCGTCGACGAGCAGTACTTC. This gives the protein CASTPQGIVDEQYF.

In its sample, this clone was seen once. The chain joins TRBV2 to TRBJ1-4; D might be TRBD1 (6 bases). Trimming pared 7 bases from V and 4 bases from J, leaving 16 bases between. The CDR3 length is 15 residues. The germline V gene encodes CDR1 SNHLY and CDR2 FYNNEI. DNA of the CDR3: TGTGCCAGCACTTACCAAAGGGGGGATAATGAAAAACTGTTTTTT. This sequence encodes CASTYQRGDNEKLFF.

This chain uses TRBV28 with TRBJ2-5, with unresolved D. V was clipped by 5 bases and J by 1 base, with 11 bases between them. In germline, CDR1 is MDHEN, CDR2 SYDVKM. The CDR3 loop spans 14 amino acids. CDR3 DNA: TGTGCCAGCAGTGGCAGGAGAGGCCAAGAGACCCAGTACTTC. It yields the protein CASSGRRGQETQYF. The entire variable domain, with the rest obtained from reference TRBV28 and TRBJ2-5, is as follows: DVKVTQSSRYLVKRTGEKVFLECVQDMDHENMFWYRQDPGLGLRLIYFSYDVKMKEKGDIPEGYSVSREKKERFSLILESASTNQTSMYLCASSGRRGQETQYFGPGTRLLVL.

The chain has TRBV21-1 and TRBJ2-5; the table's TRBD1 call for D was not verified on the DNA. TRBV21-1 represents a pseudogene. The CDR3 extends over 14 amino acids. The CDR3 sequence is CASSKERGQETQYF. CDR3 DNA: TGTGCCAGCAGCAAAGAAAGGGGGCAAGAGACCCAGTACTTC.

The CDR3 here is CASRDTDTQYF. In DNA, the CDR3 is TGCGCCAGCAGGGACACAGATACGCAGTATTTT. The genes are TRBV5-1 and TRBJ2-3; D not certain. Deletions cut 5 bases from V and 2 bases from J, with 3 bases between. Germline loops: CDR1 SGHRS, CDR2 YFSETQ. The CDR3 is made up of 11 amino acids.

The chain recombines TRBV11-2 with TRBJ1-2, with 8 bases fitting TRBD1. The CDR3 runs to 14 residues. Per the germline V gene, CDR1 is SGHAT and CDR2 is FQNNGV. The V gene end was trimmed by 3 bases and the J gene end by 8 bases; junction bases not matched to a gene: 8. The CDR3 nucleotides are TGTGCCAGCAGCTTTCAGGGGGCGGTGAGCGGCTACACCTTC. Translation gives CASSFQGAVSGYTF. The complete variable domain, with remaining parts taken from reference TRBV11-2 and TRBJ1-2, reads EAGVAQSPRYKIIEKRQSVAFWCNPISGHATLYWYQQILGQGPKLLIQFQNNGVVDDSQLPKDRFSAERLKGVDSTLKIQPAKLEDSAVYLCASSFQGAVSGYTFGSGTRLTVV.

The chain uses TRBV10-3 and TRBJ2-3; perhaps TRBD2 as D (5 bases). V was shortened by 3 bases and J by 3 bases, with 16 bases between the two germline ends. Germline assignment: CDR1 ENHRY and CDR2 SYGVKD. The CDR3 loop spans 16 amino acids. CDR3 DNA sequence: TGTGCCATCAGTGATACTAGGGCAGGTGGAACAGATACGCAGTATTTT. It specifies CAISDTRAGGTDTQYF.

CDR3 sequence (DNA): TGTGCCAGCAGTGCAGGGACTAGCGGGAGGGCCATTGAGCAGTTCTTC. Translating it yields CASSAGTSGRAIEQFF. The chain carries TRBV25-1 and TRBJ2-1; 16 positions agree with TRBD2. The CDR3 is 16 amino acids. The trim removed 4 bases at V and 9 bases at J, leaving 6 bases unmatched. Germline V CDR1 and CDR2: MGHDK, SYGVNS.

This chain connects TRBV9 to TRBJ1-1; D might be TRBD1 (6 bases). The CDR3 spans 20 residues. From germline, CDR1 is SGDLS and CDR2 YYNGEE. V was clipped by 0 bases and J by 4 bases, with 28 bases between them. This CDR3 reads CASSVASPAGTLGRSTEAFF. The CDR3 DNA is TGTGCCAGCAGCGTAGCCTCCCCAGCCGGGACACTCGGTCGGAGCACTGAAGCTTTCTTT.